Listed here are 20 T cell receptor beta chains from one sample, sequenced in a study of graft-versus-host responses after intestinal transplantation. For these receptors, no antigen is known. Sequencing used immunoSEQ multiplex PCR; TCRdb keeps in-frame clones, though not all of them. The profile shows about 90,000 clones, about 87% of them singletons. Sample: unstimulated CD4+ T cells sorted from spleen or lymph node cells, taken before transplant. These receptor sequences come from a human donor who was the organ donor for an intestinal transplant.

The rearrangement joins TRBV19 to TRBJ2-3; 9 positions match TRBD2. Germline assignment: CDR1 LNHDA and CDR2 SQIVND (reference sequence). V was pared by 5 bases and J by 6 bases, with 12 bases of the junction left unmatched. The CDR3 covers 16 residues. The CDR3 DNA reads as TGTGCCAGTAGTTCCCGTTGGGCGGGAGGGCCGGATACGCAGTATTTT. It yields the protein CASSSRWAGGPDTQYF.

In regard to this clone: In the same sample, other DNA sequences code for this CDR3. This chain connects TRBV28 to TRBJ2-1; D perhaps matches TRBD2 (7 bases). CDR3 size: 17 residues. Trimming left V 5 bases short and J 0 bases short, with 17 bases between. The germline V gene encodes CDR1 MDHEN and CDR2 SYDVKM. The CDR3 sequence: CASSGWGGSDSYNEQFF. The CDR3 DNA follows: TGTGCCAGCAGTGGCTGGGGGGGCTCTGACTCCTACAATGAGCAGTTCTTC.

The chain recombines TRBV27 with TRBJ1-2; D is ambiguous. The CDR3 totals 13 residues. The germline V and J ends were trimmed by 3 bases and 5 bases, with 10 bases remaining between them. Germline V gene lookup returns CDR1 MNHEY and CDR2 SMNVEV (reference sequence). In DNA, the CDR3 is TGTGCCAGCAGTTTTGGAGGCTTTTATGGCTACACCTTC. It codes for CASSFGGFYGYTF.

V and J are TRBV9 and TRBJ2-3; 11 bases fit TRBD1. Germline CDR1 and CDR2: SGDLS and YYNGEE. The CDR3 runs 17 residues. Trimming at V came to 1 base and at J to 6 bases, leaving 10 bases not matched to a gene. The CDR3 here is CASSVPKLDRGLDTQYF. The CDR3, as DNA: TGTGCCAGCAGCGTACCGAAATTGGACAGGGGGCTTGATACGCAGTATTTT.

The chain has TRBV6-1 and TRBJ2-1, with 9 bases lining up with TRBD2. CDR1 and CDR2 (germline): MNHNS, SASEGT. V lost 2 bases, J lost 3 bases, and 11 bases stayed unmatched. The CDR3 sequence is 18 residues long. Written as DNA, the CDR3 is TGTGCCAGCAGTGAAAGGGTTAGCGGGAGTGGGGGCTACAATGAGCAGTTCTTC. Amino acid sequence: CASSERVSGSGGYNEQFF.

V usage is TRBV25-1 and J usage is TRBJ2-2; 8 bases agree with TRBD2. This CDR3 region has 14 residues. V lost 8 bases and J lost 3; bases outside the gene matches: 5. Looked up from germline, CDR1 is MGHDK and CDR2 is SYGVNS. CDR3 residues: CASRGGAYTGELFF. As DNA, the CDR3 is TGTGCCAGCCGGGGGGGGGCGTACACCGGGGAGCTGTTTTTT.

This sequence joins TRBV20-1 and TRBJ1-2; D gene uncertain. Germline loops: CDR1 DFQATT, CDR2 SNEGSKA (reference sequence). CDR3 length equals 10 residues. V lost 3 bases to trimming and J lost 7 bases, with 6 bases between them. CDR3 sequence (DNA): TGCAGTGCTAGCCCGGTTGGCTACACCTTC. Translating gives CSASPVGYTF.

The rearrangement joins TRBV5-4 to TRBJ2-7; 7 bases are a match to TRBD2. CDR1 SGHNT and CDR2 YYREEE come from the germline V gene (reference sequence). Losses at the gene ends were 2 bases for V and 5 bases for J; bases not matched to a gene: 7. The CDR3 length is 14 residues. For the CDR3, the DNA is TGTGCCAGCAGCTTAGGTGCAGGGAGGGACGAGCAGTACTTC. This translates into CASSLGAGRDEQYF.

CDR3 residues: CASSPSGRAKAFF. The CDR3 DNA reads TGTGCCAGCTCACCATCCGGGAGGGCGAAAGCTTTCTTT. The V and J genes are TRBV18 and TRBJ1-1; D call uncertain. Germline-derived CDR1 and CDR2 are KGHSH and LQKENI. This CDR3 has 13 amino acids. The V gene lost 2 bases and the J gene lost 9 bases, with 13 bases spanning the gap.

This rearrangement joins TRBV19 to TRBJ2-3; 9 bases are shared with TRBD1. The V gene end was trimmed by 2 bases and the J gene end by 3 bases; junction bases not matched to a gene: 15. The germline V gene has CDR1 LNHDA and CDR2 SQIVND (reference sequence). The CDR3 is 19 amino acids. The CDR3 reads CASSIPPTGGQVKTDTQYF. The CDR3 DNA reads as TGTGCCAGTAGTATACCCCCGACAGGGGGACAAGTAAAGACAGATACGCAGTATTTT.

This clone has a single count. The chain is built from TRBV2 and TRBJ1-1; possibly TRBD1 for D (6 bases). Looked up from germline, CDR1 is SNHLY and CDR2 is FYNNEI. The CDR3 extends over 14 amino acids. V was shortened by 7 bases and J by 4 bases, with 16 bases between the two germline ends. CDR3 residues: CASKNRDLATEAFF. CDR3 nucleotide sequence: TGTGCCAGCAAGAACAGGGACCTGGCCACTGAAGCTTTCTTT.

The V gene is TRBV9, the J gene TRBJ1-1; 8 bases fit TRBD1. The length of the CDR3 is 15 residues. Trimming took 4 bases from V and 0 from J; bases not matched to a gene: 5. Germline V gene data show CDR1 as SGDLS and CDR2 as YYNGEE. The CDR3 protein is CASSMTTGVNTEAFF. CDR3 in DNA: TGTGCCAGCAGCATGACGACAGGGGTGAACACTGAAGCTTTCTTT.

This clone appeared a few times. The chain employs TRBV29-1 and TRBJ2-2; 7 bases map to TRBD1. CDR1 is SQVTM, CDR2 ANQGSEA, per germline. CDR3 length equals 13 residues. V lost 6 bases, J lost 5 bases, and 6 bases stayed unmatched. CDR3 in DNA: TGCAGCGTCTCGACAGGGCGGACCGGGGAGCTGTTTTTT. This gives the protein CSVSTGRTGELFF.

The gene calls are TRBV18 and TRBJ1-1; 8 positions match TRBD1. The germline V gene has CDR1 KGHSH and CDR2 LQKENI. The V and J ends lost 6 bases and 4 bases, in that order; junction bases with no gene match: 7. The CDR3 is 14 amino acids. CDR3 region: CASSTGTGFTEAFF. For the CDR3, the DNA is TGTGCCAGCTCGACCGGGACAGGTTTCACTGAAGCTTTCTTT.

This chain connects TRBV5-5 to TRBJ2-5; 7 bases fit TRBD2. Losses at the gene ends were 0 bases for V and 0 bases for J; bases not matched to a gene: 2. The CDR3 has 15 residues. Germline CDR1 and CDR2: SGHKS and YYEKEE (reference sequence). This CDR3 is CASSLVGGNQETQYF. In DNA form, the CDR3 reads TGTGCCAGCAGCTTGGTCGGGGGGAACCAAGAGACCCAGTACTTC. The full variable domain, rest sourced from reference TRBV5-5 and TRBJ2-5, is DAGVTQSPTHLIKTRGQQVTLRCSPISGHKSVSWYQQVLGQGPQFIFQYYEKEERGRGNFPDRFSARQFPNYSSELNVNALLLGDSALYLCASSLVGGNQETQYFGPGTRLLVL.

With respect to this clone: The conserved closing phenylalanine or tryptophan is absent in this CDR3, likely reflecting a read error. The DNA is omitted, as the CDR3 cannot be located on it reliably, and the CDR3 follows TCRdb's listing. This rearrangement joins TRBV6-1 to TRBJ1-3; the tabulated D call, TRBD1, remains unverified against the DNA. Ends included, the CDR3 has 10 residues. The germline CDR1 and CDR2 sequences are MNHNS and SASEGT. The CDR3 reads CASSAPGQHS.

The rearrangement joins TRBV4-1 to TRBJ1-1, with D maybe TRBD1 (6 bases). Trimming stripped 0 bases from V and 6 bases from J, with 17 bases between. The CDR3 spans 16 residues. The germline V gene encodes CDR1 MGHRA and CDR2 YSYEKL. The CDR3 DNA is TGCGCCAGCAGCCAAGATTGGGGGCGCGGATATCCTGAAGCTTTCTTT. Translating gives CASSQDWGRGYPEAFF.

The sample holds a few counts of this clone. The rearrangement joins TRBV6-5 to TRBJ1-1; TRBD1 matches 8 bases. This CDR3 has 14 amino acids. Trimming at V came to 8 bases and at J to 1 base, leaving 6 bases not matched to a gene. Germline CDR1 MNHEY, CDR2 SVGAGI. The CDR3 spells CASRDRPTNTEAFF. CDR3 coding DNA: TGTGCCAGCCGGGACAGGCCTACGAACACTGAAGCTTTCTTT.

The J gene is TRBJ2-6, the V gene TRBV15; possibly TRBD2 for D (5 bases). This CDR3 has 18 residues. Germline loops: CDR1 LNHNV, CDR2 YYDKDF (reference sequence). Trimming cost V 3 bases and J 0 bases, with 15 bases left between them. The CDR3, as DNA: TGTGCCACCAGCAGCAAAGGAGGTCTTGGCTCTGGGGCCAACGTCCTGACTTTC. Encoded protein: CATSSKGGLGSGANVLTF.

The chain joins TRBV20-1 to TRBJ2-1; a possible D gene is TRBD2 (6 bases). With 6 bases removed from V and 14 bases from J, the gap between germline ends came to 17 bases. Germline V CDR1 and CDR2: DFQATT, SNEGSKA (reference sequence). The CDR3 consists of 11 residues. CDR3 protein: CSAPSATTEFF. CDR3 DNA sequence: TGCAGTGCCCCTAGCGCCACCACCGAGTTCTTC.